This T cell receptor (beta chain) was captured by sequencing in a study of neoadjuvant anti-PD-1 for oral cavity cancer. Looking at the study overall: Most patients had three to four biweekly doses of 3 mg/kg nivolumab before resection. Patients without progression got a fourth dose around day 43.

PBMC libraries mostly used 400 to 550 ng of input genomic DNA, with six replicates per sample. TCRdb's copy holds only in-frame clones and misses some; the assay was immunoSEQ multiplex PCR. In the table there are approximately 14,000 clones, roughly 67% of which are singletons. Blood cells were analyzed directly, without culture or expansion. CDR1 and CDR2 from the germline V gene are MNHNS and SASEGT. The CDR3 has 13 amino acids. The ends were cut back, 10 bases at V and 6 bases at J, with 18 bases in the middle. The TCR originated in a person aged 40 to 85 with oral cavity squamous cell carcinoma. The V and J genes are TRBV6-1 and TRBJ1-2; D possibly corresponds to TRBD1 (5 bases). Sample: PBMCs, taken before nivolumab (anti-PD-1) treatment. The DNA of the CDR3 is TGTGCCATGGGAGTATCCAGGGACCATGGCTACACCTTC. Protein product: CAMGVSRDHGYTF.